The 28 T cell receptor beta chains in this list originate from one sample, sequenced in a study of beta chain features in type 1 diabetes. Expressed TCRB transcripts were sequenced after all isolated RNA was converted to cDNA. The protocol was immunoSEQ multiplex PCR, while the TCRdb copy is restricted to in-frame clones and leaves out a portion. This table has approximately 150,000 clones, approximately 9.1% appearing once. Material: central memory CD4+ T cells from blood. The receptors stem from a woman aged 18-29 years in good health.

The chain combines TRBV30 with TRBJ1-1, with D perhaps matching TRBD1 (6 bases). Between the trimmed V and J ends, which lost 1 base and 5 bases, there was a span of 11 bases. CDR1 is GTSNPN and CDR2 is SVGIG in the germline V gene (reference sequence). This CDR3 has 13 amino acids. CDR3 region: CAWSEGVDTEAFF. CDR3 sequence (DNA): TGTGCCTGGAGTGAGGGGGTAGATACTGAAGCTTTCTTT. Supplemented by reference TRBV30 and TRBJ1-1, the full variable domain reads SQTIHQWPATLVQPVGSPLSLECTVEGTSNPNLYWYRQAAGRGLQLLFYSVGIGQISSEVPQNLSASRPQDRQFILSSKKLLLSDSGFYLCAWSEGVDTEAFFGQGTRLTVV.

This clone appeared a few times. This chain connects TRBV9 to TRBJ2-1; 10 positions match TRBD2. CDR1 and CDR2 from the germline V gene are SGDLS and YYNGEE. The CDR3 length is 16 residues. J lost 7 bases, V lost 6 bases, and 13 bases had no gene match. CDR3 sequence: CASMSSASGSINEQFF. CDR3 in DNA: TGTGCCAGCATGTCAAGTGCTAGCGGGAGTATTAATGAGCAGTTCTTC.

This clone was counted between two and nine times. This chain connects TRBV7-3 to TRBJ2-7; D is perhaps TRBD2 (7 bases). V was shortened by 3 bases and J by 6 bases, with 12 bases between the two germline ends. The CDR3 runs 13 residues. Germline values: CDR1 SGHTA, CDR2 FQGTGA. CDR3 protein: CASSLGGQGEQYF. CDR3 bases: TGTGCCAGCAGCTTGGGGGGGCAGGGCGAGCAGTACTTC.

This clone was recorded a few times. This chain connects TRBV13 to TRBJ2-1, with TRBD1 matching 7 bases. The V gene end was trimmed by 4 bases and the J gene end by 0 bases; junction bases not matched to a gene: 3. CDR3 size: 15 residues. Germline assignment: CDR1 PRHDT and CDR2 FYEKMQ (reference sequence). CDR3 sequence: CASSSDRASYNEQFF. The CDR3 region has the DNA TGTGCCAGCAGCTCAGACAGGGCCTCCTACAATGAGCAGTTCTTC.

This clone was observed a handful of times. The V gene is TRBV2, the J gene TRBJ2-5; 7 bases are a match to TRBD1. Germline CDR1 is SNHLY and CDR2 is FYNNEI. With V trimmed by 4 bases and J by 4 bases, 6 bases remained unmatched. The CDR3 extends over 14 amino acids. The CDR3 loop is CASSAGQTVETQYF. Here the CDR3 DNA reads TGTGCCAGCAGTGCGGGACAGACGGTAGAGACCCAGTACTTC.

The chain couples TRBV29-1 to TRBJ1-1; a possible D gene is TRBD1 (6 bases). Germline values: CDR1 SQVTM, CDR2 ANQGSEA. V shed 7 bases and J shed 0 bases, with 9 bases lying between them. CDR3 length: 12 amino acids. DNA of the CDR3: TGCAGCGCCAGGGGTATGAACACTGAAGCTTTCTTT. Translated, it gives CSARGMNTEAFF.

The V gene is TRBV18, the J gene TRBJ1-4, with 8 bases matching TRBD1. This CDR3 spans 14 amino acids. From germline, CDR1 is KGHSH and CDR2 LQKENI. V dropped 3 bases and J dropped 4; count of bases not matched to a gene: 1. The CDR3 sequence: CASSPDRVNEKLFF. DNA of the CDR3: TGTGCCAGCTCACCGGACAGGGTTAATGAAAAACTGTTTTTT. The whole variable domain, remainder taken from reference TRBV18 and TRBJ1-4, is NAGVMQNPRHLVRRRGQEARLRCSPMKGHSHVYWYRQLPEEGLKFMVYLQKENIIDESGMPKERFSAEFPKEGPSILRIQQVVRGDSAAYFCASSPDRVNEKLFFGSGTQLSVL.

Only a few counts were recorded for this clone. The J gene is TRBJ2-1, the V gene TRBV20-1; D is unresolved. Germline V gives CDR1 DFQATT, CDR2 SNEGSKA (reference sequence). This CDR3 has 11 residues. Trimming cost V 3 bases and J 10 bases, with 10 bases left between them. The CDR3 is CSASSGQEQFF. In DNA, the CDR3 is TGCAGTGCTAGCAGTGGGCAAGAGCAGTTCTTC.

This chain joins TRBV5-1 and TRBJ1-3, with 9 bases lining up with TRBD1. The V and J ends lost 4 bases and 4 bases, in that order; junction bases with no gene match: 6. Germline lookup yields CDR1 SGHRS and CDR2 YFSETQ. The CDR3 totals 15 residues. The DNA for the CDR3 is TGCGCCAGCAGCGCCCGGACAGGGGACGGAAACACCATATATTTT. This sequence encodes CASSARTGDGNTIYF.

The chain combines TRBV4-3 with TRBJ2-1; 9 nucleotides align to TRBD2. CDR1 is LGHNA, CDR2 YSLEER, per germline. With 4 bases clipped from V and 4 bases from J, the junction kept 2 bases outside the gene matches. This CDR3 has 14 amino acids. CDR3 region: CASSLSGGYNEQFF. CDR3 DNA: TGCGCCAGCAGCCTTAGCGGGGGTTACAATGAGCAGTTCTTC.

J is TRBJ2-3 and V is TRBV6-6; perhaps TRBD1 as D (5 bases). CDR1 is MNHNY, CDR2 SVGAGI, per germline (reference sequence). V was shortened by 0 bases and J by 1 base, with 5 bases between the two germline ends. CDR3 length: 14 residues. This CDR3 reads CASSYSGGTDTQYF. In DNA form, the CDR3 reads TGTGCCAGCAGTTACTCAGGGGGCACAGATACGCAGTATTTT.

This clone has just a few counts. This chain links TRBV2 with TRBJ2-2, with D tentatively TRBD2 (6 bases). The V and J ends lost 7 bases and 1 base respectively, with 13 bases between them. Germline V CDR1 and CDR2: SNHLY, FYNNEI. There are 15 residues in the CDR3. The CDR3 DNA sequence: TGTGCCAGCACCCTCGGACTATTGAACACCGGGGAGCTGTTTTTT. Its translation is CASTLGLLNTGELFF.

This clone has a handful of counts. The rearrangement links TRBV10-3 to TRBJ2-2; the D gene is possibly TRBD2 (5 bases). Germline CDR1 reads ENHRY; CDR2 reads SYGVKD. The CDR3 is made up of 14 amino acids. V was pared by 7 bases and J by 3 bases, with 12 bases between. The CDR3 nucleotides read TGTGCCATCACGGACCTCGGGGACACCGGGGAGCTGTTTTTT. Amino acid sequence: CAITDLGDTGELFF.

This chain uses TRBV7-9 with TRBJ2-1; D might be TRBD2 (5 bases). The V gene's germline CDR1 is SEHNR and CDR2 FQNEAQ (reference sequence). V lost 5 bases, J lost 5 bases, and 13 bases lay in between. The CDR3 spans 14 residues. The CDR3 DNA reads TGTGCCAGCAGCCCACCGGGGTCTGACAATGAGCAGTTCTTC. This encodes CASSPPGSDNEQFF.

The chain carries TRBV11-1 and TRBJ2-7; 10 nucleotides match TRBD2. The CDR3 sequence is 16 residues long. Losses at the gene ends were 5 bases for V and 3 bases for J; bases not matched to a gene: 10. Looked up from germline, CDR1 is SGHAT and CDR2 is FQDESV (reference sequence). CDR3 residues: CASSAFPGLAIYEQYF. In DNA, the CDR3 is TGTGCCAGCAGCGCCTTTCCGGGACTAGCGATCTACGAGCAGTACTTC.

CDR3 region: CASTPQETQYF. The CDR3 DNA is TGTGCCAGCACCCCTCAAGAGACCCAGTACTTC. V and J are TRBV6-1 and TRBJ2-5; no clear D. Germline V gene data show CDR1 as MNHNS and CDR2 as SASEGT. Trimming stripped 7 bases from V and 2 bases from J, with 5 bases between. This CDR3 contains 11 residues.

The genes are TRBV4-2 and TRBJ1-6, with TRBD1 identical over 7 bases. CDR3 length equals 13 residues. The V and J ends lost 7 bases and 10 bases, in that order; junction bases with no gene match: 7. Germline loops: CDR1 LGHNA, CDR2 YNFKEQ. CDR3 sequence (DNA): TGTGCCAGCAAAAGGACAGGCTGGTCACCCCTCCACTTT. It is translated as CASKRTGWSPLHF.

V gene TRBV10-1 combines with J gene TRBJ2-5; perhaps TRBD2 as D (6 bases). Germline V CDR1 and CDR2: WNHNN, SYGVQD (reference sequence). The CDR3 totals 16 residues. V lost 0 bases and J 4 bases, leaving 15 bases between the germline ends. CDR3 in amino acids: CASSESTLAAGETQYF. The CDR3 region has the DNA TGCGCCAGCAGTGAGTCGACTCTGGCAGCGGGAGAGACCCAGTACTTC.

This clone was found a few times. The V gene is TRBV2, the J gene TRBJ2-3, with 8 nucleotides matching TRBD2. The V gene end was trimmed by 6 bases and the J gene end by 6 bases; junction bases not matched to a gene: 8. CDR1 and CDR2 (germline): SNHLY, FYNNEI. The CDR3 loop spans 14 amino acids. The CDR3 bases are TGTGCCAGCAGCCGACTAGCGAGCCTGGATACGCAGTATTTT. Protein product: CASSRLASLDTQYF.

This clone was seen at least ten times. The gene calls are TRBV15 and TRBJ1-2; the match to TRBD1 covers 7 bases. The V gene end was trimmed by 0 bases and the J gene end by 7 bases; junction bases not matched to a gene: 5. Germline V gene data show CDR1 as LNHNV and CDR2 as YYDKDF (reference sequence). This CDR3 has 14 amino acids. The CDR3 region has the DNA TGTGCCACCAGCAGAGAAGGGGGCGCATTTGGCTACACCTTC. As protein: CATSREGGAFGYTF.

The V call is TRBV23-1, the J call TRBJ1-5; D remains ambiguous. TRBV23-1 is recorded as an ORF, its role being uncertain. V was pared by 10 bases and J by 6 bases, with 10 bases between. The CDR3 is 11 amino acids. The CDR3, as DNA: TGCGCCAACCTGAGAGTTCAGCCCCAGCATTTT. It specifies CANLRVQPQHF.

The chain combines TRBV7-2 with TRBJ2-5; 10 bases agree with TRBD2. Germline assignment: CDR1 SGHTA and CDR2 FQGNSA. The ends lost 1 base at V and 6 bases at J; junction bases unmatched: 11. The CDR3 totals 17 residues. CDR3 amino acids: CASSLDRTSSGRQTQYF. For the CDR3, the DNA is TGTGCCAGCAGCTTAGATAGAACATCTAGCGGGAGACAGACCCAGTACTTC.

This clone was observed at least ten times. The genes are TRBV25-1 and TRBJ1-2; 8 nucleotides match TRBD1. With 5 bases clipped from V and 3 bases from J, the junction kept 2 bases outside the gene matches. From germline, CDR1 is MGHDK and CDR2 SYGVNS. The CDR3 spans 13 residues. The CDR3 DNA follows: TGTGCCAGCAGTTCGACAGGGGACTATGGCTACACCTTC. It is translated as CASSSTGDYGYTF.

This clone was counted between two and nine times. This chain links TRBV2 with TRBJ2-1; 8 nucleotides agree with TRBD1. The germline V gene has CDR1 SNHLY and CDR2 FYNNEI. The CDR3 extends over 13 amino acids. The ends lost 6 bases at V and 6 bases at J; junction bases unmatched: 4. CDR3 sequence reads: CASSRDRINEQFF. DNA of the CDR3: TGTGCCAGCAGCCGGGACAGGATCAATGAGCAGTTCTTC.

The rearrangement links TRBV7-6 to TRBJ2-3; possibly TRBD1 for D (6 bases). Germline V gene lookup returns CDR1 SGHVS and CDR2 FNYEAQ. V gave up 2 bases and J gave up 3 bases, with 12 bases separating them. This CDR3 region has 15 residues. The CDR3 spells CASSLMQGSTDTQYF. For the CDR3, the DNA is TGTGCCAGCAGCTTAATGCAGGGGTCTACAGATACGCAGTATTTT.

This clone has a handful of counts. The chain has TRBV19 and TRBJ1-1; 8 bases map to TRBD1. Trimming took 5 bases from V and 4 from J; bases not matched to a gene: 12. The CDR3 loop spans 16 amino acids. Germline V gene sequence: CDR1 LNHDA, CDR2 SQIVND (reference sequence). CDR3 sequence reads: CASSLLGGQVTTEAFF. The CDR3, as DNA: TGTGCCAGTAGTCTCCTCGGGGGACAGGTGACCACTGAAGCTTTCTTT.

The chain recombines TRBV25-1 with TRBJ2-7; 11 bases align to TRBD1. The CDR3 covers 14 residues. V lost 4 bases, J lost 6 bases, and 5 bases stayed unmatched. Per germline, CDR1 MGHDK and CDR2 SYGVNS. CDR3: CASSGAGTGGEQYF. The DNA for the CDR3 is TGTGCCAGCAGTGGAGCCGGGACAGGGGGCGAGCAGTACTTC.

This clone rates as medium-sized (0.01 to 0.1%). The chain recombines TRBV30 with TRBJ2-3; a weak D match, TRBD1 (5 bases). The CDR3 loop spans 13 amino acids. Trimming removed 2 bases at V and 4 bases at J, with 10 bases between. The germline V gene has CDR1 GTSNPN and CDR2 SVGIG (reference sequence). In DNA form, the CDR3 reads TGTGCCTGGAGTAAGGGGCAGCCAGATACGCAGTATTTT. Translated: CAWSKGQPDTQYF.